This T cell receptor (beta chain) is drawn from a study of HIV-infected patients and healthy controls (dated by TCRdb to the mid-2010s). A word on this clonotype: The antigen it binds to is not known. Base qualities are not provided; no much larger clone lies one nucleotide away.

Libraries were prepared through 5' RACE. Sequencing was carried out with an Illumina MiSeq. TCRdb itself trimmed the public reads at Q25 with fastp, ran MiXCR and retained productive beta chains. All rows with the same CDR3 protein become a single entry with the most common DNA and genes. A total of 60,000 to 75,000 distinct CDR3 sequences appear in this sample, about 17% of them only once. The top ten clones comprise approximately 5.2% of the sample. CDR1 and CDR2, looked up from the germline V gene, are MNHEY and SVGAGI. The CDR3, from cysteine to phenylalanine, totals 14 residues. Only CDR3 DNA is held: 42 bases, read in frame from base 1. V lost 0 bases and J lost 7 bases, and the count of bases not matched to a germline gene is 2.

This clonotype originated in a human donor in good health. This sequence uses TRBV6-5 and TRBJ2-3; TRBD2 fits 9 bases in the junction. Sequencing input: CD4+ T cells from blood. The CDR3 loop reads CASSYSTSGYTQYF. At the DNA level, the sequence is TGTGCCAGCAGTTACTCGACTAGCGGATATACGCAGTATTTT.